This T cell receptor beta chain appears in the sequencing data of a study of blood T cell repertoires in COVID-19. Study context: What the recovered Cohort 3 donors had was two negative PCRs, clearance, or symptom resolution. Acute and convalescent COVID-19 specimens originated in the United States, Italy and Spain.

Sequenced by immunoSEQ multiplex PCR; TCRdb stores in-frame clones only, minus some. The repertoire holds over 110,000 clones, with nearly 85% as singletons. This CDR3 is 12 amino acids long. V lost 3 bases to trimming and J lost 8 bases, with 10 bases between them. The germline V gene encodes CDR1 LNHDA and CDR2 SQIVND (reference sequence). Participant-given clinical history determined each cohort assignment. This chain joins TRBV19 and TRBJ1-2; no firm D call. The clonotype comes from a man in his fifties or sixties in a cohort exposed to, infected with or recovered from COVID-19 (not recorded which). The sample comprised PBMCs or T cells enriched from blood (not recorded which). The CDR3 protein is CASSIQAGGYTF. CDR3 nucleotides: TGTGCCAGTAGTATTCAGGCAGGCGGCTACACCTTC.